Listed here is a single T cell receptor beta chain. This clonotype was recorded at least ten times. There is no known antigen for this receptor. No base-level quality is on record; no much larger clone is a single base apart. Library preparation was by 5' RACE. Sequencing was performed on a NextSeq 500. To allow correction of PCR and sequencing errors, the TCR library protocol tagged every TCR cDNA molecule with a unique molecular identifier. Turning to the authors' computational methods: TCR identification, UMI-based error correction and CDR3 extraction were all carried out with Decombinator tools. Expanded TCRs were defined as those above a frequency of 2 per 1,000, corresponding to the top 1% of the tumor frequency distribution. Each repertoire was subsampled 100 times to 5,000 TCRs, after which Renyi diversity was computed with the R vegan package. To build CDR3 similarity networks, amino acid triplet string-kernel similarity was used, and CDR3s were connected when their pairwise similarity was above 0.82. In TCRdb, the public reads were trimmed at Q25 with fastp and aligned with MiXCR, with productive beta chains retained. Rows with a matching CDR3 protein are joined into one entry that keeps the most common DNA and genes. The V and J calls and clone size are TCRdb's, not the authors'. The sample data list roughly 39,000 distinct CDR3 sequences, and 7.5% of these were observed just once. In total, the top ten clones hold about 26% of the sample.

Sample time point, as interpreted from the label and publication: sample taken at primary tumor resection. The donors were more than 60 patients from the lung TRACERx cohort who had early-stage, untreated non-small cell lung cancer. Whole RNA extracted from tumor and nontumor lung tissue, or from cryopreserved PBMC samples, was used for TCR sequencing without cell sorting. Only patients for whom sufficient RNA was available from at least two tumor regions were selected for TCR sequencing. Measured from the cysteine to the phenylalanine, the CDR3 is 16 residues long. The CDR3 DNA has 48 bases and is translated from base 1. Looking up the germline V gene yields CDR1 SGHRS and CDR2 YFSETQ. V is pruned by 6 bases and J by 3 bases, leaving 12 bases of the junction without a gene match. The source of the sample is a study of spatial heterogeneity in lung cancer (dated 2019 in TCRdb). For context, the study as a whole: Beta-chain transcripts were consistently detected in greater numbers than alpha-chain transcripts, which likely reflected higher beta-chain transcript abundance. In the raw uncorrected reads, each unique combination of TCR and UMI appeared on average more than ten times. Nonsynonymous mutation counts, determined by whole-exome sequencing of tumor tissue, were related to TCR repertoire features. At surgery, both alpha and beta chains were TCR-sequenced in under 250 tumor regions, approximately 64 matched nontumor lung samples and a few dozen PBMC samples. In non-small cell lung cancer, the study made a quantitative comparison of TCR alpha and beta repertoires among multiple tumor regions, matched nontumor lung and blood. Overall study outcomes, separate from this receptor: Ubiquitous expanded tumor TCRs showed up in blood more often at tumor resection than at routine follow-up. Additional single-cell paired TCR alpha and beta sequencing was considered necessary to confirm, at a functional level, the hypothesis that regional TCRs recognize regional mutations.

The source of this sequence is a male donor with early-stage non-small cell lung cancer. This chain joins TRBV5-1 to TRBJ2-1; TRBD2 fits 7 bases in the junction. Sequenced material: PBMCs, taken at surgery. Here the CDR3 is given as CASTAAGREFYNEQFF. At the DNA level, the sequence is TGCGCCAGCACCGCAGCGGGGAGGGAGTTCTACAATGAGCAGTTCTTC.